This T cell receptor (beta chain) was identified during a study of cytomegalovirus exposure and HLA in healthy donors. Study conclusions and caveats: An analysis that came later showed most CMV-associated TCR beta chains appearing HLA-restricted. Donors belonging to an Asian-associated ancestry cluster reportedly showed fewer N-insertions in productive TCRs than the approximately 670-donor mean, according to what a later analysis found. CMV antigen specificity of three CMV-associated chains was confirmed in vitro.

Vbeta (60) and Jbeta (13) primers were used in the PCR. Assay used: immunoSEQ multiplex PCR; TCRdb lists only in-frame clones, some missing. Counted here are fewer than 150,000 clones, approximately 80% occurring once; the ten biggest clones make up approximately 1.2%. On this clone: Antigen specificity is unknown.

Sample: PBMCs. The TCR was taken from a man aged 50 to 59 in good health and CMV-seronegative.

This CDR3 reads CASSQLLYSGNTIYF. The CDR3 DNA reads TGCGCCAGCAGCCAACTCTTGTACTCTGGAAACACCATATATTTT. This chain uses TRBV4-3 with TRBJ1-3; unclear D gene. The V gene lost 2 bases and the J gene lost 0 bases, with 8 bases spanning the gap. CDR3 length: 15 residues. Germline V gene lookup returns CDR1 LGHNA and CDR2 YSLEER.